A selection of T cell receptor beta chains follows, all from one sample in a study of cytomegalovirus exposure and HLA in healthy donors. The table came from immunoSEQ multiplex PCR; TCRdb's copy has only in-frame clones and leaves some out. The table lists some 110,000 clones, around 74% of them singletons, with roughly 4.4% in the top ten. Sequenced material: PBMCs. The source is a man aged 30 to 45 in good health and CMV-seropositive. The CDR3 runs from the conserved cysteine through the conserved F or W. The order of the fields is clone size, D gene, V gene, J gene, CDR3 DNA, CDR3 protein. A D gene is named only where the DNA matches it firmly. Clone size, where shown, is once, few, many, or a class for clones that have expanded.

clone size: NA; D gene: NA; V gene: TRBV7-9; J gene: TRBJ2-1; CDR3 DNA: TGTGCCAGCAGCTTCCCCACAGGGTCCGAGGCCTACAATGAGCAGTTCTTC; CDR3 protein: CASSFPTGSEAYNEQFF
clone size: NA; D gene: TRBD1; V gene: TRBV6-5; J gene: TRBJ1-2; CDR3 DNA: TGTGCCAGCAGTTCCAACCGACAGGGAAACTATGGCTACACCTTC; CDR3 protein: CASSSNRQGNYGYTF
clone size: NA; D gene: NA; V gene: TRBV5-6; J gene: TRBJ2-1; CDR3 DNA: TGTGCCAGCAGCCCGTCGGGTTCCTCCTACAATGAGCAGTTCTTC; CDR3 protein: CASSPSGSSYNEQFF
clone size: NA; D gene: NA; V gene: TRBV18; J gene: TRBJ1-4; CDR3 DNA: TGTGCCAGCTCACCGACGGCGGTGGGTGAAAAACTGTTTTTT; CDR3 protein: CASSPTAVGEKLFF
clone size: NA; D gene: NA; V gene: TRBV15; J gene: TRBJ1-5; CDR3 DNA: TGTGCCACCAGCAGAGATGTAAATCAGCCCCAGCATTTT; CDR3 protein: CATSRDVNQPQHF
clone size: NA; D gene: TRBD1; V gene: TRBV6-5; J gene: TRBJ1-2; CDR3 DNA: TGTGCCAGCAGTTCCCAACAGGGGGCGGATTATGGCTACACCTTC; CDR3 protein: CASSSQQGADYGYTF
clone size: NA; D gene: TRBD2; V gene: TRBV19; J gene: TRBJ2-7; CDR3 DNA: TGTGCCAGTAGTATAACCAGCGGGGGGTCCTACGAGCAGTACTTC; CDR3 protein: CASSITSGGSYEQYF
clone size: NA; D gene: NA; V gene: TRBV7-2; J gene: TRBJ2-7; CDR3 DNA: TGTGCCAGCATCTACGGAGGTCTAGGGGGATTGGAAGAGCAGTACTTC; CDR3 protein: CASIYGGLGGLEEQYF
clone size: NA; D gene: NA; V gene: TRBV9; J gene: TRBJ1-1; CDR3 DNA: TGTGCCAGCAGCGCCCGACAGAAGAACACTGAAGCTTTCTTT; CDR3 protein: CASSARQKNTEAFF
clone size: NA; D gene: NA; V gene: TRBV5-6; J gene: TRBJ2-7; CDR3 DNA: TGTGCCAGCAGCTTGGCTCGACAGACCTACGAGCAGTACTTC; CDR3 protein: CASSLARQTYEQYF
clone size: NA; D gene: NA; V gene: TRBV4-1; J gene: TRBJ2-7; CDR3 DNA: TGCGCCAGCAGCCCCAAGGGGGGGAACCCTGGACAGCGGCTCTGGTACGAGCAGTACTTC; CDR3 protein: CASSPKGGNPGQRLWYEQYF
clone size: once; D gene: TRBD2; V gene: TRBV28; J gene: TRBJ2-7; CDR3 DNA: TGTGCCAGCAGCCCGAACCCGGGACTAGCGGGCCTAAGCTCCTACGAGCAGTACTTC; CDR3 protein: CASSPNPGLAGLSSYEQYF
clone size: NA; D gene: NA; V gene: TRBV7-3; J gene: TRBJ2-3; CDR3 DNA: TGTGCCAGCAGCTTACGGGGGGCGGGGTCAGATACGCAGTATTTT; CDR3 protein: CASSLRGAGSDTQYF
clone size: once; D gene: TRBD1; V gene: TRBV5-1; J gene: TRBJ2-3; CDR3 DNA: TGCGCCAGCAGCTTGGTAGCAGGGGGCGTAGATACGCAGTATTTT; CDR3 protein: CASSLVAGGVDTQYF
clone size: NA; D gene: TRBD2; V gene: TRBV28; J gene: TRBJ2-5; CDR3 DNA: TGTGCCAGCAGTTCGGGACTAGCGGCAAACCAAGAGACCCAGTACTTC; CDR3 protein: CASSSGLAANQETQYF
clone size: NA; D gene: TRBD1; V gene: TRBV27; J gene: TRBJ1-3; CDR3 DNA: TGTGCCAGCAGTCAGACAGACAGGGCCCGGGACACCATATATTTT; CDR3 protein: CASSQTDRARDTIYF
clone size: NA; D gene: TRBD1; V gene: TRBV30; J gene: TRBJ1-5; CDR3 DNA: TGTGCCTTTGGACAGGGCGGCAATCAGCCCCAGCATTTT; CDR3 protein: CAFGQGGNQPQHF
clone size: once; D gene: TRBD1; V gene: TRBV5-1; J gene: TRBJ1-1; CDR3 DNA: TGCGCCAGCAGCGGGGTGCGGACAGGGGGGATGAACACTGAAGCTTTCTTT; CDR3 protein: CASSGVRTGGMNTEAFF
clone size: few; D gene: NA; V gene: TRBV11-1; J gene: TRBJ2-1; CDR3 DNA: TGTGCCCTCCGGGGACAAAACAATGAGCAGTTCTTC; CDR3 protein: CALRGQNNEQFF
clone size: NA; D gene: TRBD2; V gene: TRBV4-2; J gene: TRBJ2-7; CDR3 DNA: TGTGCCAGCAGCTACTCCCCGGGACTAGCTTCCGGGGAGCAGTACTTC; CDR3 protein: CASSYSPGLASGEQYF
clone size: NA; D gene: NA; V gene: TRBV6-5; J gene: TRBJ1-2; CDR3 DNA: TGTGCCAGCAGTGCTAATCGCCTCGGTAACTATGGCTACCCCTTC; CDR3 protein: CASSANRLGNYGYPF
clone size: NA; D gene: NA; V gene: TRBV28; J gene: TRBJ1-1; CDR3 DNA: TGTGCCAGCAGTCGCGGCCTCGCTTTCTTT; CDR3 protein: CASSRGLAFF
clone size: NA; D gene: NA; V gene: TRBV2; J gene: TRBJ2-7; CDR3 DNA: TGTGCCAGCGGGGGGTCCTTCTCCTACGAGCAGTACTTC; CDR3 protein: CASGGSFSYEQYF
clone size: NA; D gene: TRBD1; V gene: TRBV15; J gene: TRBJ1-4; CDR3 DNA: TGTGCCACCAGCAGAGTGCGGACAGGGTGGGGTGAAAAACTGTTTTTT; CDR3 protein: CATSRVRTGWGEKLFF
clone size: NA; D gene: NA; V gene: TRBV28; J gene: TRBJ1-2; CDR3 DNA: TGTGCCAGCAGCCCAATGGCCGTAGGAGTCGGCTATGGCTACACCTTC; CDR3 protein: CASSPMAVGVGYGYTF
clone size: few; D gene: TRBD1; V gene: TRBV19; J gene: TRBJ1-5; CDR3 DNA: TGTGCCAGTAGTATGACGGGACAGGGCCTAATTGGCAATCAGCCCCAGCATTTT; CDR3 protein: CASSMTGQGLIGNQPQHF
clone size: NA; D gene: NA; V gene: TRBV27; J gene: TRBJ1-6; CDR3 DNA: TGTGCCAGCAGGCTGGGGCAATCACCCCTCCACTTT; CDR3 protein: CASRLGQSPLHF
clone size: few; D gene: NA; V gene: TRBV6-6; J gene: TRBJ1-1; CDR3 DNA: TGTGCCAGCAGGGAAACAGGAGATACTGAAGCTTTCTTT; CDR3 protein: CASRETGDTEAFF
clone size: few; D gene: TRBD2; V gene: TRBV9; J gene: TRBJ2-6; CDR3 DNA: TGTGCCAGCAGCGTAGCTGGGGGGGCTGGGGCCAACGTCCTGACTTTC; CDR3 protein: CASSVAGGAGANVLTF
clone size: NA; D gene: NA; V gene: TRBV28; J gene: TRBJ1-1; CDR3 DNA: TGTGCCAGCACCCGAGGAGGGGCCATGAACACTGAAGCTTTCTTT; CDR3 protein: CASTRGGAMNTEAFF
clone size: NA; D gene: TRBD2; V gene: TRBV6-5; J gene: TRBJ2-3; CDR3 DNA: TGTGCCAGCAGTTACCTCCGGGGGGACGGCACAGATACGCAGTATTTT; CDR3 protein: CASSYLRGDGTDTQYF
clone size: NA; D gene: TRBD1; V gene: TRBV6-5; J gene: TRBJ1-2; CDR3 DNA: TGTGCCAGCAGTTCACGGAGGACAGGGAGCGACTATGGCTACACCTTC; CDR3 protein: CASSSRRTGSDYGYTF
clone size: few; D gene: TRBD1; V gene: TRBV7-2; J gene: TRBJ1-5; CDR3 DNA: TGTGCCAGCAGCCCCCATAGACAGGGGCCCCAGCATTTT; CDR3 protein: CASSPHRQGPQHF
clone size: NA; D gene: TRBD1; V gene: TRBV9; J gene: TRBJ1-5; CDR3 DNA: TGTGCCAGCAGCGTAGATCCGCAGGGGGCTCAGCCCCAGCATTTT; CDR3 protein: CASSVDPQGAQPQHF
clone size: NA; D gene: TRBD1; V gene: TRBV5-6; J gene: TRBJ2-7; CDR3 DNA: TGTGCCAGCAGCTTGGCAGGGGGCTCGGTGGGGGACGAGCAGTACTTC; CDR3 protein: CASSLAGGSVGDEQYF
clone size: NA; D gene: TRBD1; V gene: TRBV7-9; J gene: TRBJ2-2; CDR3 DNA: TGTGCCAGCAGCCAAGGACAGGGGACCGGGGAGCTGTTTTTT; CDR3 protein: CASSQGQGTGELFF
clone size: NA; D gene: NA; V gene: TRBV7-9; J gene: TRBJ2-5; CDR3 DNA: TGTGCCAGCAGCCCACAAGAGACCCAGTACTTC; CDR3 protein: CASSPQETQYF
clone size: NA; D gene: TRBD2; V gene: TRBV4-1; J gene: TRBJ2-1; CDR3 DNA: TGCGCCAGCAGCCAAGTGGCGGGGGGGCGCCCCAATGAGCAGTTCTTC; CDR3 protein: CASSQVAGGRPNEQFF
clone size: NA; D gene: NA; V gene: TRBV19; J gene: TRBJ2-5; CDR3 DNA: TGTGCCAGTAGCCAACGTAGCGGTAAAGAGACCCAGTACTTC; CDR3 protein: CASSQRSGKETQYF
clone size: NA; D gene: NA; V gene: TRBV27; J gene: TRBJ2-2; CDR3 DNA: TGTGCCAGCAGTTCGGACTGGGGAGGATACGGGGAGCTGTTTTTT; CDR3 protein: CASSSDWGGYGELFF
clone size: NA; D gene: TRBD1; V gene: TRBV9; J gene: TRBJ1-5; CDR3 DNA: TGTGCCAGCAGCGTAAAAGGGACAGGGAAAAGCCAGCCCCAGCATTTT; CDR3 protein: CASSVKGTGKSQPQHF
clone size: NA; D gene: TRBD1; V gene: TRBV7-8; J gene: TRBJ2-5; CDR3 DNA: TGTGCCAGCAGCCTTACAGGGGGGCCTGGGGCCCAGTACTTC; CDR3 protein: CASSLTGGPGAQYF
clone size: NA; D gene: TRBD1; V gene: TRBV29-1; J gene: TRBJ2-3; CDR3 DNA: TGCAGCGTTGCTACCGGGACAGGGCCAGGCACAGATACGCAGTATTTT; CDR3 protein: CSVATGTGPGTDTQYF
clone size: NA; D gene: NA; V gene: TRBV27; J gene: TRBJ2-7; CDR3 DNA: TGTGCCAGCAGTTCCCAGGACTTGGCCCAATCCCACGAGCAGTACTTC; CDR3 protein: CASSSQDLAQSHEQYF
clone size: NA; D gene: TRBD1; V gene: TRBV5-1; J gene: TRBJ2-1; CDR3 DNA: TGCGCCAGCAGCTCCGGGACAGGGAGTGGCAATGAGCAGTTCTTC; CDR3 protein: CASSSGTGSGNEQFF
clone size: NA; D gene: NA; V gene: TRBV11-2; J gene: TRBJ2-7; CDR3 DNA: TGTGCCAGCAGCTTACAATACGAGCAGTACTTC; CDR3 protein: CASSLQYEQYF
clone size: NA; D gene: TRBD2; V gene: TRBV5-4; J gene: TRBJ2-5; CDR3 DNA: TGTGCCAGCAGCTTGGGACTAGCGGGGGCCCAAGAGACCCAGTACTTC; CDR3 protein: CASSLGLAGAQETQYF
clone size: NA; D gene: TRBD1; V gene: TRBV11-2; J gene: TRBJ1-2; CDR3 DNA: TGTGCCAGCAGCCTACGTCCGGCAGGGGGGTCGGCTAGGACCTTC; CDR3 protein: CASSLRPAGGSARTF
clone size: NA; D gene: TRBD2; V gene: TRBV4-2; J gene: TRBJ2-3; CDR3 DNA: TGTGCCAGCAGTCACGACACTAGCGGCACAGATACGCAGTATTTT; CDR3 protein: CASSHDTSGTDTQYF
clone size: once; D gene: TRBD1; V gene: TRBV5-1; J gene: TRBJ2-6; CDR3 DNA: TGCGCCAGCAGCTTGGCCGGGACAGGGGGCGCCGGGGCCAACGTCCTGACTTTC; CDR3 protein: CASSLAGTGGAGANVLTF
clone size: NA; D gene: NA; V gene: TRBV4-1; J gene: TRBJ1-5; CDR3 DNA: TGCGCCAGCAGCCAAGATAAGGTGGCAGTGCGGGCCAATCAGCCCCAGCATTTT; CDR3 protein: CASSQDKVAVRANQPQHF
clone size: few; D gene: NA; V gene: TRBV5-1; J gene: TRBJ1-2; CDR3 DNA: TGTGCCAGCAGCAAGGGACATAACTATGGCTACACCTTC; CDR3 protein: CASSKGHNYGYTF
clone size: NA; D gene: NA; V gene: TRBV7-2; J gene: TRBJ1-2; CDR3 DNA: TGTGCCAGCAGCTTGGGGGGAGGGGACGCTAACTATGGCTACACCTTC; CDR3 protein: CASSLGGGDANYGYTF
clone size: NA; D gene: NA; V gene: TRBV12-5; J gene: TRBJ1-2; CDR3 DNA: TGTGCTAGTGGTCTCGCGATCAACTATGGCTACACCTTC; CDR3 protein: CASGLAINYGYTF